This T cell receptor beta chain stems from a study of T cells expressing NK-cell markers. Study information: Sorted T-cell subsets CD3+CD56+NKG2C+, CD3+CD56+NKG2C- and CD3+CD56-NKG2C+ were TCR beta-sequenced.

TCRdb reanalyzed the 5' RACE reads and collapses them to one entry per CDR3 protein, without DNA. This sample's table has under 200,000 distinct CDR3 sequences. Of note for this clonotype: The target antigen is unknown.

Broader study findings: Expanded NKG2C+ T cell clones had unclear HCMV specificity.

The specimen was blood T cells: a sorted CD56 or NKG2C T cell subset, CD4+ or CD8+ T cells, or bulk PBMC T cells (not recorded which). This sequence was found in a woman aged 18 to 69 in good health.

CDR3: CATSRDMGGYGYTF. The rearrangement joins TRBV15 to TRBJ1-2; TCRdb indicates TRBD1, and absent DNA this call remains unverified. The CDR3 extends over 14 amino acids. The V gene's germline CDR1 is LNHNV and CDR2 YYDKDF (reference sequence).